This T cell receptor beta chain was obtained from a study of cytomegalovirus exposure and HLA in healthy donors. The PCR had 60 Vbeta and 13 Jbeta primers. Using immunoSEQ multiplex PCR, the repertoire was profiled, and TCRdb retains in-frame clones only, with some absent. The sample lists roughly 140,000 clones, approximately 78% occurring once. Trimming removed 2 bases from V and 5 bases from J, with 15 bases in between. The CDR3 runs to 16 residues. Germline CDR1 and CDR2: LNHDA and SQIVND (reference sequence). The rearrangement joins TRBV19 to TRBJ1-4; D gene ambiguous. What was sequenced was PBMCs. The receptor was derived from a man aged 40-49 years in good health and CMV-seropositive. The CDR3 nucleotides read TGTGCCAGTAGTATAAACTCGAGGGTTAAGAATGAAAAACTGTTTTTT. Amino acid sequence: CASSINSRVKNEKLFF.